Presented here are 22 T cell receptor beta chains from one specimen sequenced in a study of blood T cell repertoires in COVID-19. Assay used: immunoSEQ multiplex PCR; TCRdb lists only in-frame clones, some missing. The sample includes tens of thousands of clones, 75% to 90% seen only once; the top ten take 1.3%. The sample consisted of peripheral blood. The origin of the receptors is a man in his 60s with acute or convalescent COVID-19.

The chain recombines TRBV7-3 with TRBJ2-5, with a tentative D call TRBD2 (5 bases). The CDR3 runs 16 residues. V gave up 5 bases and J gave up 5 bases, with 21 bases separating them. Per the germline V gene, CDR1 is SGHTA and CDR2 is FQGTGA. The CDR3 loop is CASSPVGGSAKETQYF. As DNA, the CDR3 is TGTGCCAGCAGCCCGGTTGGAGGTTCCGCGAAGGAGACCCAGTACTTC. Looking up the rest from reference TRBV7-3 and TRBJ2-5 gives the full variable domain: GAGVSQTPSNKVTEKGKYVELRCDPISGHTALYWYRQSLGQGPEFLIYFQGTGAADDSGLPNDRFFAVRPEGSVSTLKIQRTERGDSAVYLCASSPVGGSAKETQYFGPGTRLLVL.

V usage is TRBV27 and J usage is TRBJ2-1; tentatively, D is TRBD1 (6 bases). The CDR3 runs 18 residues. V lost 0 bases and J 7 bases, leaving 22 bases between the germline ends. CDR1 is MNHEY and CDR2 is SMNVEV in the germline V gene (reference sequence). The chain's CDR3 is CASSLSIVASRRGNEQFF. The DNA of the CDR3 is TGTGCCAGCAGTTTATCGATTGTAGCTAGCCGAAGGGGGAATGAGCAGTTCTTC.

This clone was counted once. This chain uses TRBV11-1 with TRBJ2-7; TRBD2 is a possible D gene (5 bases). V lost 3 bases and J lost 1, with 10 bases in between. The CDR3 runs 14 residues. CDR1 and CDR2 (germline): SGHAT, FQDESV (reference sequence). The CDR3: CASSFSAGSYEQYF. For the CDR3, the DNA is TGTGCCAGCAGCTTTAGCGCCGGATCCTACGAGCAGTACTTC.

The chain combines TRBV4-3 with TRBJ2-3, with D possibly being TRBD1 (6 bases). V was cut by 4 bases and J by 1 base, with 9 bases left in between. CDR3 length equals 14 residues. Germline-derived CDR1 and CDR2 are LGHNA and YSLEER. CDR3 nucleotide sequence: TGCGCCAGCAGCCTATCAGGGGGCACAGATACGCAGTATTTT. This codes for CASSLSGGTDTQYF.

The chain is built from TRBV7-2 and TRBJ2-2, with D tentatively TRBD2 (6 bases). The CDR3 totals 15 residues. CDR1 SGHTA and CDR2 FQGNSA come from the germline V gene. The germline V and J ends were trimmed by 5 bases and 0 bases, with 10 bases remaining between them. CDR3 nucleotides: TGTGCCAGCAGCCCACTAGCTTCGAACACCGGGGAGCTGTTTTTT. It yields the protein CASSPLASNTGELFF.

As DNA, the CDR3 is TGTGCCGGTTCCCTGGGAGGGAATCAGCCCCAGCATTTT. This sequence encodes CAGSLGGNQPQHF. The chain has TRBV12-3 or TRBV12-4 and TRBJ1-5; D uncertain. The germline V and J ends were trimmed by 11 bases and 4 bases, with 15 bases remaining between them. This CDR3 region has 13 residues.

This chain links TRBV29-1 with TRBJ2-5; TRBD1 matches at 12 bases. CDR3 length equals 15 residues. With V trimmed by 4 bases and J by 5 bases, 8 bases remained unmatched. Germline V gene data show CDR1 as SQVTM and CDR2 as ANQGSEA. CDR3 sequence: CSVGLGGQGAETQYF. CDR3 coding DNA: TGCAGCGTTGGGCTCGGGGGACAGGGGGCCGAGACCCAGTACTTC.

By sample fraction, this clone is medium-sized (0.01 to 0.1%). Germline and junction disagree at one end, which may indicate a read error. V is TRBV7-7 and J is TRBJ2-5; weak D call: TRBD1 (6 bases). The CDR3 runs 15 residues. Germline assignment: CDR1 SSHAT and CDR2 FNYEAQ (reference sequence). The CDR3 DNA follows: TGTGCTAGCAGCCCCGGCAGGGGAAACCAAGAGACCCAGTACTTC. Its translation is CASSPGRGNQETQYF.

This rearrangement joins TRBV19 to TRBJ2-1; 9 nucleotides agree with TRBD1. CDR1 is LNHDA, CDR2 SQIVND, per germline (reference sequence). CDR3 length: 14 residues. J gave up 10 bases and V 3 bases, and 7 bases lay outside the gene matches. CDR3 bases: TGTGCCAGTAGTATCGGGACAGGGACAAACGAGCAGTTCTTC. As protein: CASSIGTGTNEQFF.

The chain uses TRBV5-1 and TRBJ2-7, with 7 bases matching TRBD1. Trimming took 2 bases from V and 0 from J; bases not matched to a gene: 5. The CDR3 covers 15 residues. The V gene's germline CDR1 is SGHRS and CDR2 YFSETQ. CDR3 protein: CASSFGQELSYEQYF. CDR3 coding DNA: TGCGCCAGCAGCTTTGGACAGGAACTCTCCTACGAGCAGTACTTC.

CDR3 sequence (DNA): TGTGCCAGCAGCTTAGGAACCAACGGACTAGTCTCCTACGAGCAGTACTTC. Encoded protein: CASSLGTNGLVSYEQYF. The V and J genes are TRBV7-6 and TRBJ2-7, with TRBD2 identical over 7 bases. Germline CDR1 is SGHVS and CDR2 is FNYEAQ. After removal of 1 base from V and 0 bases from J, the junction contained 9 bases not matched to a gene. The CDR3 loop spans 17 amino acids.

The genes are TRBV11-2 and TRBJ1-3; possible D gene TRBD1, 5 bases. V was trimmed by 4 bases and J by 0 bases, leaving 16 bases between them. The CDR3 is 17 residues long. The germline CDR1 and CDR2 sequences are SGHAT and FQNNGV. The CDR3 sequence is CASSSRTQTFSGNTIYF. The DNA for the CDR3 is TGTGCCAGCAGCTCAAGGACACAAACCTTCTCTGGAAACACCATATATTTT.

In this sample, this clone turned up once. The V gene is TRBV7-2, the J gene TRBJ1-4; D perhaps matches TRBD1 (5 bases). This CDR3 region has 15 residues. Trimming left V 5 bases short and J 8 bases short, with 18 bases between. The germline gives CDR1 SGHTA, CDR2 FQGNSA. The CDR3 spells CASSETGARREKLFF. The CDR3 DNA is TGTGCCAGCAGCGAAACAGGTGCTCGCAGAGAAAAACTGTTTTTT. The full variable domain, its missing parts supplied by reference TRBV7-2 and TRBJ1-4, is GAGVSQSPSNKVTEKGKDVELRCDPISGHTALYWYRQSLGQGLEFLIYFQGNSAPDKSGLPSDRFSAERTGGSVSTLTIQRTQQEDSAVYLCASSETGARREKLFFGSGTQLSVL.

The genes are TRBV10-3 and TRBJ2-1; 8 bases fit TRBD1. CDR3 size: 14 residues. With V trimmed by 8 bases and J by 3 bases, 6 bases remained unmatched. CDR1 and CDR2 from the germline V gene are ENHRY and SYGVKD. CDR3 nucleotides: TGTGCCATCGGGGGACAGGACCTCTACAATGAGCAGTTCTTC. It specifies CAIGGQDLYNEQFF.

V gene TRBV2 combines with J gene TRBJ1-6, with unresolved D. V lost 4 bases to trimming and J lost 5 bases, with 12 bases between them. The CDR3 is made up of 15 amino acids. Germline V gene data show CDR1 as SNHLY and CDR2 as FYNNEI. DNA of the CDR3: TGTGCCAGCAGTGTGGGTCGGGTCGATAATTCACCCCTCCACTTT. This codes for CASSVGRVDNSPLHF.

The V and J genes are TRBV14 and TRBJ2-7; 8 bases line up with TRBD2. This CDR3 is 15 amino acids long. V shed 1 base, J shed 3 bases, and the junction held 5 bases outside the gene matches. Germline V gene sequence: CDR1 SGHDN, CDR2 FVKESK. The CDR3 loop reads CASSQVPSGFYEQYF. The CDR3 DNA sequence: TGTGCCAGCAGCCAAGTCCCTAGCGGGTTCTACGAGCAGTACTTC.

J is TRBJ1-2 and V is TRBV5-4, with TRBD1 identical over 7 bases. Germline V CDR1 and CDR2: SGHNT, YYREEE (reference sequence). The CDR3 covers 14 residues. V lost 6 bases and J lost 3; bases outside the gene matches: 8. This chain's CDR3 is CASTRDQGDYGYTF. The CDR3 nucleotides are TGTGCCAGCACCAGAGACCAGGGGGACTATGGCTACACCTTC.

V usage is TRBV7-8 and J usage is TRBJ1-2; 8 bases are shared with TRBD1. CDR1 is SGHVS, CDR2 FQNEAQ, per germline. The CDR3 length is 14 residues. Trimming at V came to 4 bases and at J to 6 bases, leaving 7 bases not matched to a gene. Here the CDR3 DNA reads TGTGCCAGCAGCTCCCACAGGGGGGGTCATGGCTACACCTTC. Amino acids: CASSSHRGGHGYTF.

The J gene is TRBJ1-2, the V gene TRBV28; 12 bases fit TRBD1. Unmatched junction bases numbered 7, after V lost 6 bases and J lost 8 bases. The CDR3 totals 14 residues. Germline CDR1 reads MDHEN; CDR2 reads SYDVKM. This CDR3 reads CASSQGQGARGYTF. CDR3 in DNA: TGTGCCAGCAGCCAGGGACAGGGGGCTCGGGGCTACACCTTC.

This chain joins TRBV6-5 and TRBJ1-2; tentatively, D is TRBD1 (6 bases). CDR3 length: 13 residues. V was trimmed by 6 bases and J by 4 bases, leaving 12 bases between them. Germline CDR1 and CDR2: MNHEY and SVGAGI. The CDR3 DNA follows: TGTGCCAGCAGACAGAAGACAGGCTATGGCTACACCTTC. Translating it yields CASRQKTGYGYTF.

The CDR3 loop reads CATSDLRDRLSEGTGELFF. The CDR3 DNA reads TGTGCCACCAGTGATTTAAGGGACAGGCTTTCGGAGGGGACCGGGGAGCTGTTTTTT. The chain combines TRBV24-1 with TRBJ2-2; 8 nucleotides align to TRBD1. CDR1 and CDR2 from the germline V gene are KGHDR and SFDVKD. CDR3 length: 19 amino acids. V shed 1 base and J 5 bases; nucleotides not matched to a gene: 14.

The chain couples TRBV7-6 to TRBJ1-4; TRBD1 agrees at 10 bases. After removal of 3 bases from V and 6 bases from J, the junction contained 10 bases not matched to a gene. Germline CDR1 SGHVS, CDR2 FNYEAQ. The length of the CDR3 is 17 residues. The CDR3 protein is CASSLSRDRGSYEKLFF. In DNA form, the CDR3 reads TGTGCCAGCAGCTTGTCCCGGGACAGGGGAAGTTATGAAAAACTGTTTTTT.